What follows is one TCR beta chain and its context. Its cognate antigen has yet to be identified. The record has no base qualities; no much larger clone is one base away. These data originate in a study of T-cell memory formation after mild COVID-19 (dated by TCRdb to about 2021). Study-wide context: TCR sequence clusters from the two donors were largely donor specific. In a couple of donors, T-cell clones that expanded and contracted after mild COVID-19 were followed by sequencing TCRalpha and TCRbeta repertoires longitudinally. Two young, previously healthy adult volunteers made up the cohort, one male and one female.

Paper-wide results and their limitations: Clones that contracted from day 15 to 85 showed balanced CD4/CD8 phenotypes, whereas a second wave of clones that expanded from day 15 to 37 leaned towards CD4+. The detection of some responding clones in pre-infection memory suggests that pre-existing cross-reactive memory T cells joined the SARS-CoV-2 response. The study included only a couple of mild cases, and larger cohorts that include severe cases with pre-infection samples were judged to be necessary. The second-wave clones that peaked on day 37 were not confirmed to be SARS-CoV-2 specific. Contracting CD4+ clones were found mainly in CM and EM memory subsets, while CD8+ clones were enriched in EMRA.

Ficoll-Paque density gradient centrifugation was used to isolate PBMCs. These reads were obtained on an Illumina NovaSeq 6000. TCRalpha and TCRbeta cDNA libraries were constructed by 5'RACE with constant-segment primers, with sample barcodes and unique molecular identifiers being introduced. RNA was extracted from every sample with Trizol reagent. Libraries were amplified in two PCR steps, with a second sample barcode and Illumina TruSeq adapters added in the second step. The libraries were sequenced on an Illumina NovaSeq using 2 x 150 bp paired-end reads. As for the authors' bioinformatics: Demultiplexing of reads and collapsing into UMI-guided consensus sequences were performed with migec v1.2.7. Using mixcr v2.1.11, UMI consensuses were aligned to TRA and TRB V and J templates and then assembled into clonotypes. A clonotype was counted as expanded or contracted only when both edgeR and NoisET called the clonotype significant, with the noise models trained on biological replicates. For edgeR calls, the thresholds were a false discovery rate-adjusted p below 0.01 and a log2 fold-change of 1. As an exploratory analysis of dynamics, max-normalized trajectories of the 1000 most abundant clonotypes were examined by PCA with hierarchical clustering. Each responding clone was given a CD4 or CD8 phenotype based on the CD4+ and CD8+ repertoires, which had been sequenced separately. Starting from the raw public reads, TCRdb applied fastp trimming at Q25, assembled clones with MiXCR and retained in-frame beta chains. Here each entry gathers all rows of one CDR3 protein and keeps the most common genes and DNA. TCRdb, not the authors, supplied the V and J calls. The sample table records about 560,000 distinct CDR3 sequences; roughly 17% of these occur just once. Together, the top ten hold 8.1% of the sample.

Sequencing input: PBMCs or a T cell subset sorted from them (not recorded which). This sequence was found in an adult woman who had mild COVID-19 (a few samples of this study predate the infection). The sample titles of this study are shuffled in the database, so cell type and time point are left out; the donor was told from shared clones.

The CDR3 loop reads CASSPGRPDTGELFF. The nucleotides are TGTGCCAGCAGCCCTGGACGGCCGGACACCGGGGAGCTGTTTTTT. The chain links TRBV6-5 with TRBJ2-2, with the identity of the D gene unclear. V loses 6 bases, J loses 3 bases, and the germline ends lie 14 bases apart. In the germline V gene, CDR1 corresponds to MNHEY and CDR2 to SVGAGI. The CDR3 sequence holds 15 residues, the cysteine and phenylalanine included. The CDR3 DNA has 45 bases and is translated from base 1.